What follows describes a single TCR beta chain. Its antigen specificity is not known. No base qualities exist here, and no much larger clone lies one base off it. This specimen belongs to a study of blood T cell repertoires in COVID-19 (dated by TCRdb to the early 2020s). At the level of the whole study: Samples from collaborators originated in the United States, Italy and Spain and spanned both the acute and convalescent phases of COVID-19. The material from the prospective study consisted of cDNA or gDNA derived from T cells, B-cell-depleted T cells, or PBMCs. Subjects who had been exposed to COVID-19, were actively infected with it, or had recovered from it provided the deeply sampled blood TCRbeta repertoires that made up the dataset. The repertoires were released in a freely available public database intended as a resource for research on the immune response to SARS-CoV-2. The samples were drawn from the first 160 participants of the ongoing ImmuneRACE study and from 1,254 subjects provided by 6 global collaborators. Nearly every sample came with metadata listing a de-identified subject ID, COVID-19 status, age in years and sex. HLA class I and class II types, where available, came from metadata supplied by the sample provider rather than from assay-based typing. Broader findings and caveats from the paper: How much clinical and demographic metadata was included differed by source and by participant, and the metadata was provided uncurated.

The immunoSEQ Assay, a bias-controlled multiplex PCR, was used to amplify TCRbeta CDR3 regions from genomic DNA. As for how the authors treated the data: The number of nucleated cells in each sample was estimated by amplification of reference gene primers within the assay. To quantify the absolute abundance of each unique TCRbeta CDR3 rearrangement, sequence reads were collapsed and filtered. For each sample, productive Simpson clonality was calculated as the square root of Simpson's diversity index over productive rearrangements. In TCRdb, the immuneACCESS table is reduced to in-frame sequences with V and J assigned. These tables do not hold every clone; where another copy was compared, an unresolved V gene accounts for under half, and the others remain unexplained. V, J and clone size were drawn from that table, and D and trimming were deduced from the DNA. For this sample the table gives 150,000 to 200,000 clones, of which more than 75% were detected only once. Approximately 4% of the sample lies in the top ten.

Whole blood was collected in K2EDTA tubes by collaborating institutions according to the institutions' own protocols. For TCRbeta analysis, collaborator samples were shipped as frozen whole blood, as isolated PBMCs, or as DNA extracted from either sample type. Sequenced material: peripheral blood. This TCR derives from a human donor in a cohort sampled during active COVID-19.

The DNA sequence is as follows: TGTGCCAGCAGCCGTTATTATGGCTACACCTTC. Its translation is CASSRYYGYTF. This chain joins TRBV28 to TRBJ1-2; no D gene can be assigned with confidence. Taken from cysteine to phenylalanine, the CDR3 has 11 residues. The retained sequence is limited to the CDR3, 33 bases, with the frame set at the first base. The germline V gene provides CDR1 MDHEN and CDR2 SYDVKM. V is cut by 6 bases and J by 5 bases, and the space between the germline ends is 7 bases.